This TCR beta chain was sequenced for a study of beta chain features in type 1 diabetes. Sorting that relied on CD45RO/CCR7/CD25/CD127/CD95/CD27 yielded CD4+ naive, central memory, regulatory and stem cell-like memory cells. Expressed TCRB transcripts were sequenced after all isolated RNA was converted to cDNA. The protocol was immunoSEQ multiplex PCR, while the TCRdb copy is restricted to in-frame clones and leaves out a portion. The sample holds a few hundred thousand clones, approximately 16% seen once. Note on this clone: Antigen specificity is unknown.

Germline V gene sequence: CDR1 MDHEN, CDR2 SYDVKM. There are 14 residues in the CDR3. V lost 4 bases to trimming and J lost 10 bases; unmatched junction nucleotides: 6. Study-level points and caveats: TCRB CDR3 length was moderately but significantly reduced in all four CD4+ subsets of Type 1 diabetes patients. More deletions and fewer insertions at VDJ junctions were found in patients with type 1 diabetes. Relative to healthy donors, patients appeared to have naive, central memory and Treg TCRB repertoires that were more similar. cDNA-based sequencing might over-represent cells highly expressing TCR.

Sequencing used naive CD4+ T cells from blood. The receptor was isolated from a man younger than 35 with type 1 diabetes. This chain links TRBV28 with TRBJ1-6; 8 nucleotides agree with TRBD1. The CDR3 sequence: CASSSRTGSSPLHF. The CDR3 DNA sequence: TGTGCCAGCAGTTCCCGGACAGGGAGCTCACCCCTCCACTTT.